Listed below are T cell receptor beta chains from one sample, sequenced in a study of T cells after somatic rescue of genetic block. Using immunoSEQ multiplex PCR, the repertoire was profiled, and TCRdb retains in-frame clones only, with some absent. The sample consists of 14,000 to 15,000 clones, 72% of them appearing once. Sequencing was done on a sample of peripheral blood mononuclear cells (PBMCs). The source is a boy aged 5 to 17. CDR3s include the opening cysteine and the closing phenylalanine or tryptophan. D genes are given only for firm matches. Clone size is given for some rows only: seen once, a few or many times, or a class if the clone is expanded.

v_call: TRBV28; clone_size: .; d_call: TRBD1; j_call: TRBJ2-7; cdr3_aa: CASSAHDRGYEQYF; cdr3_nt: TGTGCCAGCAGTGCCCATGACAGGGGCTACGAGCAGTACTTC
v_call: TRBV6-1; clone_size: .; d_call: TRBD1; j_call: TRBJ2-7; cdr3_aa: CASSVGTEFLREQYF; cdr3_nt: TGTGCCAGCAGTGTAGGGACAGAATTTCTACGCGAGCAGTACTTC
v_call: TRBV30; clone_size: .; d_call: .; j_call: TRBJ1-2; cdr3_aa: CAWYTGTYYGYTF; cdr3_nt: TGTGCCTGGTATACCGGGACCTACTATGGCTACACCTTC
v_call: TRBV28; clone_size: .; d_call: .; j_call: TRBJ1-6; cdr3_aa: CASSPNEVYNSPLHF; cdr3_nt: TGTGCCAGCAGTCCAAATGAAGTATATAATTCACCCCTCCACTTT
v_call: TRBV13; clone_size: few; d_call: .; j_call: TRBJ1-6; cdr3_aa: CASSSENSPLHF; cdr3_nt: TGTGCCAGCAGCTCAGAGAATTCACCCCTCCACTTT
v_call: TRBV5-1; clone_size: .; d_call: TRBD2; j_call: TRBJ2-3; cdr3_aa: CASSWRGLAGEADTQYF; cdr3_nt: TGCGCCAGCAGCTGGCGGGGACTAGCGGGGGAAGCAGATACGCAGTATTTT
v_call: TRBV28; clone_size: .; d_call: TRBD1; j_call: TRBJ1-4; cdr3_aa: CASSLGDRGGDEKLFF; cdr3_nt: TGTGCCAGCAGTTTAGGAGACAGGGGAGGGGATGAAAAACTGTTTTTT
v_call: TRBV10-3; clone_size: few; d_call: TRBD2; j_call: TRBJ2-7; cdr3_aa: CAIMGRLAEPYEQYF; cdr3_nt: TGTGCCATCATGGGTCGACTAGCTGAACCCTACGAGCAGTACTTC
v_call: TRBV7-3; clone_size: .; d_call: .; j_call: TRBJ2-5; cdr3_aa: CASSLVGGETQYF; cdr3_nt: TGTGCCAGCAGCTTAGTAGGGGGGGAGACCCAGTACTTC
v_call: TRBV5-1; clone_size: .; d_call: .; j_call: TRBJ1-6; cdr3_aa: CASSEQEHSPLHF; cdr3_nt: TGCGCCAGCAGCGAACAGGAACATTCACCCCTCCACTTT
v_call: TRBV7-9; clone_size: .; d_call: .; j_call: TRBJ2-5; cdr3_aa: CASSLGEGETQYF; cdr3_nt: TGTGCCAGCAGCTTAGGCGAAGGGGAGACCCAGTACTTC
v_call: TRBV7-2; clone_size: .; d_call: TRBD2; j_call: TRBJ2-7; cdr3_aa: CASSWGLAGTYEQYF; cdr3_nt: TGTGCCAGCAGCTGGGGACTAGCGGGAACCTACGAGCAGTACTTC
v_call: TRBV10-3; clone_size: .; d_call: .; j_call: TRBJ2-7; cdr3_aa: CAISESSSEQYF; cdr3_nt: TGTGCCATCAGTGAGTCTTCCTCCGAGCAGTACTTC
v_call: TRBV27; clone_size: .; d_call: TRBD2; j_call: TRBJ2-2; cdr3_aa: CASSSREPGELFF; cdr3_nt: TGTGCCAGCAGTTCGCGGGAGCCCGGGGAGCTGTTTTTT
v_call: TRBV7-3; clone_size: .; d_call: TRBD2; j_call: TRBJ2-3; cdr3_aa: CASSHKFGTSGGSRVTDTQYF; cdr3_nt: TGTGCCAGCAGCCACAAATTTGGGACTAGCGGGGGGAGTAGGGTAACAGATACGCAGTATTTT
v_call: TRBV19; clone_size: once; d_call: .; j_call: TRBJ2-4; cdr3_aa: CASTIEFGTLLAKNIQYF; cdr3_nt: TGTGCCAGTACGATTGAATTTGGGACACTTCTAGCCAAAAACATTCAGTACTTC
v_call: TRBV7-9; clone_size: .; d_call: .; j_call: TRBJ2-7; cdr3_aa: CASSPGTPQWPLEQYF; cdr3_nt: TGTGCCAGCAGCCCCGGGACGCCTCAGTGGCCCCTGGAGCAGTACTTC
v_call: TRBV2; clone_size: .; d_call: .; j_call: TRBJ1-2; cdr3_aa: CASTLTERDGYTF; cdr3_nt: TGTGCCAGCACCCTAACCGAAAGGGATGGCTACACCTTC
v_call: TRBV11-2; clone_size: .; d_call: .; j_call: TRBJ2-1; cdr3_aa: CASSWGPNEQFF; cdr3_nt: TGTGCCAGCAGCTGGGGGCCAAATGAGCAGTTCTTC
v_call: TRBV19; clone_size: .; d_call: TRBD1; j_call: TRBJ1-5; cdr3_aa: CASSMGTGGSQPQHF; cdr3_nt: TGTGCCAGTAGTATGGGGACAGGGGGGAGTCAGCCCCAGCATTTT
v_call: TRBV7-2; clone_size: .; d_call: TRBD2; j_call: TRBJ2-6; cdr3_aa: CASSLASAGVWVGSSGANVLTF; cdr3_nt: TGTGCCAGCAGCTTAGCGTCAGCGGGAGTCTGGGTAGGGTCCTCTGGGGCCAACGTCCTGACTTTC
v_call: TRBV25-1; clone_size: .; d_call: TRBD1; j_call: TRBJ1-1; cdr3_aa: CASTRTGRNTEAFF; cdr3_nt: TGTGCCAGCACTCGGACAGGGAGGAACACTGAAGCTTTCTTT
v_call: TRBV9; clone_size: .; d_call: TRBD2; j_call: TRBJ2-3; cdr3_aa: CASSVGLALKGPPDTQYF; cdr3_nt: TGTGCCAGCAGCGTCGGACTAGCCCTGAAGGGTCCTCCAGATACGCAGTATTTT
v_call: TRBV6-5; clone_size: many; d_call: .; j_call: TRBJ2-4; cdr3_aa: CASSSQDPGIQYF; cdr3_nt: TGTGCCAGCAGTTCCCAAGATCCGGGCATTCAGTACTTC
v_call: TRBV15; clone_size: once; d_call: .; j_call: TRBJ1-2; cdr3_aa: CATSRALNYGYTF; cdr3_nt: TGTGCCACCAGCAGAGCCCTAAACTATGGCTACACCTTC
v_call: TRBV5-4; clone_size: few; d_call: .; j_call: TRBJ2-7; cdr3_aa: CASSRGKSYEQYF; cdr3_nt: TGTGCCAGCAGCCGTGGGAAGTCCTACGAGCAGTACTTC
v_call: TRBV20-1; clone_size: .; d_call: .; j_call: TRBJ1-6; cdr3_aa: CSAGMGWLHF; cdr3_nt: TGCAGTGCTGGGATGGGATGGCTCCACTTT
v_call: TRBV7-7; clone_size: few; d_call: .; j_call: TRBJ2-7; cdr3_aa: CASGRGKHQSEQYF; cdr3_nt: TGTGCCAGCGGAAGGGGTAAGCATCAGAGCGAGCAGTACTTC
v_call: TRBV18; clone_size: .; d_call: .; j_call: TRBJ2-3; cdr3_aa: CASSPGSLRDTQYF; cdr3_nt: TGTGCCAGCTCACCAGGCTCTTTACGAGATACGCAGTATTTT
v_call: TRBV9; clone_size: .; d_call: TRBD1; j_call: TRBJ2-1; cdr3_aa: CASSPRDRDRIGNNEQFF; cdr3_nt: TGTGCCAGCAGCCCCCGGGACAGGGATAGGATAGGGAACAATGAGCAGTTCTTC
v_call: TRBV4-1; clone_size: once; d_call: .; j_call: TRBJ2-7; cdr3_aa: CASSQVRDTYYEQYF; cdr3_nt: TGCGCCAGCAGCCAAGTCCGGGACACATACTACGAGCAGTACTTC
v_call: TRBV2; clone_size: few; d_call: .; j_call: TRBJ1-6; cdr3_aa: CASSAGSSYNSPLHF; cdr3_nt: TGTGCCAGCAGTGCAGGGAGCTCCTATAATTCACCCCTCCACTTT
v_call: TRBV10-3; clone_size: .; d_call: TRBD1; j_call: TRBJ2-1; cdr3_aa: CAISASTGGSYNEQFF; cdr3_nt: TGTGCCATCAGTGCCTCGACAGGGGGCTCATACAATGAGCAGTTCTTC
v_call: TRBV11-2; clone_size: .; d_call: TRBD2; j_call: TRBJ2-3; cdr3_aa: CASSVFLGGRVGSDTQYF; cdr3_nt: TGTGCCAGCAGCGTCTTCCTTGGCGGGAGAGTGGGGTCAGATACGCAGTATTTT
v_call: TRBV28; clone_size: .; d_call: .; j_call: TRBJ1-1; cdr3_aa: CASSLVTTKAFF; cdr3_nt: TGTGCCAGCAGTTTGGTCACCACGAAGGCTTTCTTT
v_call: TRBV20-1; clone_size: .; d_call: .; j_call: TRBJ2-5; cdr3_aa: CSATRSETQYF; cdr3_nt: TGCAGTGCTACCAGAAGTGAGACCCAGTACTTC
v_call: TRBV7-2; clone_size: .; d_call: TRBD1; j_call: TRBJ2-7; cdr3_aa: CASSLTQGFYEQYF; cdr3_nt: TGTGCCAGCAGCTTAACACAGGGGTTCTACGAGCAGTACTTC
v_call: TRBV13; clone_size: .; d_call: .; j_call: TRBJ2-7; cdr3_aa: CASWGIEQYF; cdr3_nt: TGTGCCAGCTGGGGAATCGAGCAGTACTTC
v_call: TRBV9; clone_size: once; d_call: TRBD1; j_call: TRBJ1-3; cdr3_aa: CASSPHRGQWAGNTIYF; cdr3_nt: TGTGCCAGCAGCCCACACAGGGGGCAGTGGGCTGGAAACACCATATATTTT
v_call: TRBV14; clone_size: few; d_call: TRBD1; j_call: TRBJ2-7; cdr3_aa: CASSLTGWDYEQYF; cdr3_nt: TGTGCCAGCAGTCTGACAGGGTGGGACTACGAGCAGTACTTC
v_call: TRBV7-9; clone_size: .; d_call: TRBD1; j_call: TRBJ2-7; cdr3_aa: CASSRDRGYEQYF; cdr3_nt: TGTGCCAGCAGCCGGGACAGGGGTTACGAGCAGTACTTC
v_call: TRBV30; clone_size: .; d_call: .; j_call: TRBJ2-5; cdr3_aa: CALDTGSETQYF; cdr3_nt: TGTGCCCTTGACACAGGGTCAGAGACCCAGTACTTC
v_call: TRBV9; clone_size: .; d_call: TRBD1; j_call: TRBJ1-4; cdr3_aa: CASSQDLLGTGADNEKLFF; cdr3_nt: TGTGCCAGCAGCCAAGATTTGCTCGGGACAGGGGCGGATAATGAAAAACTGTTTTTT
v_call: TRBV28; clone_size: once; d_call: TRBD1; j_call: TRBJ1-2; cdr3_aa: CASSLTGTGNRHHGYTF; cdr3_nt: TGTGCCAGCAGTTTAACCGGGACAGGGAACCGACATCATGGCTACACCTTC
v_call: TRBV6-5; clone_size: .; d_call: .; j_call: TRBJ1-5; cdr3_aa: CASSYADYQPQHF; cdr3_nt: TGTGCCAGCAGTTACGCCGACTATCAGCCCCAGCATTTT
v_call: TRBV9; clone_size: few; d_call: TRBD1; j_call: TRBJ1-1; cdr3_aa: CASSPKDRVNTEAFF; cdr3_nt: TGTGCCAGCAGCCCCAAGGACAGGGTGAACACTGAAGCTTTCTTT
v_call: TRBV2; clone_size: .; d_call: .; j_call: TRBJ2-4; cdr3_aa: CASSGRNIQYF; cdr3_nt: TGTGCCAGCAGTGGGCGGAACATTCAGTACTTC
v_call: TRBV30; clone_size: .; d_call: .; j_call: TRBJ1-1; cdr3_aa: CAWSVKGLNTEAFF; cdr3_nt: TGTGCCTGGAGTGTAAAGGGCTTGAACACTGAAGCTTTCTTT
v_call: TRBV5-3; clone_size: .; d_call: TRBD1; j_call: TRBJ2-2; cdr3_aa: CARSGSGTGCSGELFF; cdr3_nt: TGTGCCAGAAGCGGATCCGGGACAGGGTGCAGCGGGGAGCTGTTTTTT
v_call: TRBV5-1; clone_size: .; d_call: TRBD2; j_call: TRBJ2-5; cdr3_aa: CASSLEGASGSYQETQYF; cdr3_nt: TGCGCCAGCAGCTTGGAAGGGGCTAGCGGGAGTTATCAAGAGACCCAGTACTTC
v_call: TRBV5-1; clone_size: .; d_call: TRBD1; j_call: TRBJ1-6; cdr3_aa: CASSPDRELYNSPLHF; cdr3_nt: TGCGCCAGCAGCCCGGACAGGGAGCTTTATAATTCACCCCTCCACTTT
v_call: TRBV29-1; clone_size: .; d_call: .; j_call: TRBJ2-6; cdr3_aa: CSVLDPSGANVLTF; cdr3_nt: TGCAGCGTCCTGGACCCCTCCGGGGCCAACGTCCTGACTTTC
v_call: TRBV6-6; clone_size: .; d_call: .; j_call: TRBJ2-7; cdr3_aa: CASRTLDEQYF; cdr3_nt: TGTGCCAGCAGAACCCTCGACGAGCAGTACTTC
v_call: TRBV15; clone_size: few; d_call: TRBD1; j_call: TRBJ2-7; cdr3_aa: CATSINRGAYEQYF; cdr3_nt: TGTGCCACCAGCATAAACAGGGGGGCCTACGAGCAGTACTTC
v_call: TRBV10-3; clone_size: once; d_call: .; j_call: TRBJ2-7; cdr3_aa: CAISEQGHNEQYF; cdr3_nt: TGTGCCATCAGTGAGCAGGGCCACAACGAGCAGTACTTC
v_call: TRBV7-9; clone_size: .; d_call: TRBD1; j_call: TRBJ1-6; cdr3_aa: CASSLAGTGGRSGSPLHF; cdr3_nt: TGTGCCAGCAGCTTAGCGGGGACAGGGGGCCGGTCGGGTTCACCCCTCCACTTT
v_call: TRBV27; clone_size: .; d_call: TRBD1; j_call: TRBJ2-3; cdr3_aa: CASSSPGTGLDTQYF; cdr3_nt: TGTGCCAGCAGTTCCCCCGGGACAGGGCTAGATACGCAGTATTTT